These 20 T cell receptor beta chains were sequenced from one sample in a study of post-analysis software for immune sequencing data. Study-level findings and limits: Roughly five TRBV segments appeared more often in patients than in controls, and TRBV5-6, TRBV5-1 and TRBV20-1 were among these.

TCR beta libraries were prepared from cDNA with unique molecular identifiers. Each CDR3 protein gets one entry after TCRdb re-called the PCR reads with MiXCR. This table has roughly 800,000 distinct CDR3 sequences, just under 30% appearing once. Their specific antigens are unknown. The sequencing sample was made of blood. The origin of the receptors is a girl aged 10 to 17 with multiple sclerosis.

This clonotype was observed at least ten times. V is TRBV5-1 and J is TRBJ2-3; D is possibly TRBD1 or TRBD2 (5 bases each). Trimming cost V 5 bases and J 4 bases, with 11 bases left between them. Germline CDR1 reads SGHRS; CDR2 reads YFSETQ. CDR3 length: 13 amino acids. The CDR3 reads CASRRDLPDTQYF. CDR3 DNA sequence: TGCGCCAGCAGACGGGACCTCCCAGATACGCAGTATTTT.

Comments on this clonotype: A much larger clone differs by one base, so this may be a read error. This chain links TRBV6-4 with TRBJ2-5; the match to TRBD1 covers 9 bases. This CDR3 region has 15 residues. Looked up from germline, CDR1 is MRHNA and CDR2 is SNTAGT. The trim removed 3 bases at V and 4 bases at J, leaving 6 bases unmatched. CDR3 DNA sequence: TGTGCCAGCAGTGAGGGGGACAGGGAAGGAGAGACCCAGTACTTC. It specifies CASSEGDREGETQYF.

This clonotype was detected only a few times. At one of its ends the junction is not consistent with the germline gene, which may arise from a read error. The V call is TRBV9, the J call TRBJ1-1; 7 positions agree with TRBD1. Germline-derived CDR1 and CDR2 are SGDLS and YYNGEE. The CDR3 runs 16 residues. DNA for the CDR3: TGTGCCAGCAGGATCTCACGGGGACAGATGAACACTGAAGCTTTTTTT. This encodes CASRISRGQMNTEAFF.

The rearrangement joins TRBV20-1 to TRBJ2-7, with D possibly TRBD2 on 6 matching bases. The CDR3 length is 15 residues. Trimming left V 3 bases short and J 0 bases short, with 15 bases between. Germline V gene sequence: CDR1 DFQATT, CDR2 SNEGSKA (reference sequence). CDR3 in amino acids: CSARGGGGFSYEQYF. As DNA, the CDR3 is TGCAGTGCTAGGGGGGGTGGGGGGTTCTCCTACGAGCAGTACTTC.

V and J are TRBV29-1 and TRBJ1-1; possible D gene TRBD1, 5 bases. Germline V gene lookup returns CDR1 SQVTM and CDR2 ANQGSEA. This CDR3 comprises 13 residues. With 8 bases removed from V and 7 bases from J, the gap between germline ends came to 20 bases. CDR3 loop: CSYSVGTDIEAFF. In DNA form, the CDR3 reads TGCAGCTATTCTGTGGGGACCGATATTGAAGCTTTCTTT.

This clonotype was seen a few times. The V call is TRBV4-3, the J call TRBJ2-3, with TRBD2 identical over 7 bases. This CDR3 spans 17 amino acids. Germline V gives CDR1 LGHNA, CDR2 YSLEER. With V trimmed by 1 base and J by 1 base, 8 bases remained unmatched. Here the CDR3 reads CASSQVWREGRTDTQYF. The DNA for the CDR3 is TGCGCCAGCAGCCAAGTGTGGAGGGAGGGGCGCACAGATACGCAGTATTTT.

There are a few counts of this clonotype. This sequence joins TRBV20-1 and TRBJ2-1, with D uncertain. There are 12 residues in the CDR3. Germline V lookup: CDR1 DFQATT, CDR2 SNEGSKA (reference sequence). V lost 2 bases and J 5 bases, leaving 7 bases between the germline ends. The CDR3 is CSARQLHNEQFF. The CDR3 DNA reads as TGCAGTGCTAGACAGCTACACAATGAGCAGTTCTTC.

This clonotype was seen only a few times. The chain couples TRBV20-1 to TRBJ1-5; 12 bases agree with TRBD1. Unmatched junction bases numbered 6, after V lost 5 bases and J lost 1 base. Germline V lookup: CDR1 DFQATT, CDR2 SNEGSKA (reference sequence). The CDR3 is 16 amino acids. CDR3 loop: CSAPGQGASSNQPQHF. The CDR3, as DNA: TGCAGTGCTCCGGGACAGGGGGCCTCGAGCAATCAGCCCCAGCATTTT.

In its sample, this clonotype was seen a few times. The chain joins TRBV10-3 to TRBJ1-5; 7 nucleotides match TRBD1. V dropped 5 bases and J dropped 2; count of bases not matched to a gene: 9. The CDR3 is made up of 16 amino acids. Germline CDR1 is ENHRY and CDR2 is SYGVKD. CDR3: CAISQLQGNGNQPQHF. In nucleotides, the CDR3 is TGTGCCATCAGTCAATTACAGGGGAATGGCAATCAGCCCCAGCATTTT.

The J gene is TRBJ2-7, the V gene TRBV2, with 15 bases aligning to TRBD2. Germline trimming cut 5 bases from V and 4 bases from J; bases unmatched to any gene: 6. CDR3 length equals 16 residues. Germline CDR1 is SNHLY and CDR2 is FYNNEI. CDR3 in amino acids: CASSSNGLAGGYEQYF. CDR3 sequence (DNA): TGTGCCAGCAGTTCTAACGGACTAGCGGGAGGGTACGAGCAGTACTTC. Full variable domain (remainder filled in from reference TRBV2 and TRBJ2-7): EPEVTQTPSHQVTQMGQEVILRCVPISNHLYFYWYRQILGQKVEFLVSFYNNEISEKSEIFDDQFSVERPDGSNFTLKIRSTKLEDSAMYFCASSSNGLAGGYEQYFGPGTRLTVT.

The J gene is TRBJ2-7, the V gene TRBV4-3; maybe TRBD1 (6 bases). In germline, CDR1 is LGHNA, CDR2 YSLEER. The CDR3 runs 15 residues. Trimming stripped 1 base from V and 3 bases from J, with 13 bases between. Here the CDR3 reads CASSQVGRGVYEQYF. CDR3 DNA: TGCGCCAGCAGCCAAGTGGGCAGGGGAGTCTACGAGCAGTACTTC.

This chain uses TRBV9 with TRBJ2-7, with D perhaps TRBD1 (6 bases). There are 14 residues in the CDR3. Trimming shortened V by 3 bases and J by 6 bases, and 16 bases separated the two germline ends. Germline V gene lookup returns CDR1 SGDLS and CDR2 YYNGEE. Here the CDR3 DNA reads TGTGCCAGCAGCGAAACAGGGACCCGAGGCGAGCAGTACTTC. Protein product: CASSETGTRGEQYF.

This clonotype was counted between two and nine times. J is TRBJ2-3 and V is TRBV7-2; 7 positions agree with TRBD2. The trim removed 3 bases at V and 8 bases at J, leaving 14 bases unmatched. The CDR3 covers 16 residues. Looked up from germline, CDR1 is SGHTA and CDR2 is FQGNSA. For the CDR3, the DNA is TGTGCCAGCAGCTTGGCCGGGACTAAAGGTGCGGGTACGCAGTATTTT. Protein: CASSLAGTKGAGTQYF.

In its sample, this clonotype was seen a few times. The chain carries TRBV4-1 and TRBJ1-4; D call uncertain. The V gene's germline CDR1 is MGHRA and CDR2 YSYEKL. The CDR3 runs 16 residues. Trimming shortened V by 5 bases and J by 8 bases, and 21 bases separated the two germline ends. The CDR3 DNA reads TGCGCCAGCAGCGATCGGGTTGTGCCTTTGGGGGAAAAACTGTTTTTT. Protein product: CASSDRVVPLGEKLFF.

The V and J genes are TRBV4-1 and TRBJ1-2; D is unclear. In germline, CDR1 is MGHRA, CDR2 YSYEKL. The CDR3 runs to 14 residues. Deletions cut 0 bases from V and 4 bases from J, with 9 bases between. The CDR3 DNA reads as TGCGCCAGCAGCCAAGATTTAGGGTTCTATGGCTACACCTTC. This gives the protein CASSQDLGFYGYTF.

This clonotype has at least ten counts. The rearrangement joins TRBV7-2 to TRBJ1-4; the match to TRBD1 covers 9 bases. The germline CDR1 and CDR2 sequences are SGHTA and FQGNSA. V shed 3 bases, J shed 7 bases, and the junction held 6 bases outside the gene matches. The CDR3 runs 15 residues. In DNA form, the CDR3 reads TGTGCCAGCAGCTTCTCCCGGGACAGGGTTGAAAAACTGTTTTTT. Encoded protein: CASSFSRDRVEKLFF. The entire variable domain, with the rest obtained from reference TRBV7-2 and TRBJ1-4, is as follows: GAGVSQSPSNKVTEKGKDVELRCDPISGHTALYWYRQSLGQGLEFLIYFQGNSAPDKSGLPSDRFSAERTGGSVSTLTIQRTQQEDSAVYLCASSFSRDRVEKLFFGSGTQLSVL.

The chain is built from TRBV7-2 and TRBJ1-2; tentatively, D is TRBD1 (5 bases). The germline V gene encodes CDR1 SGHTA and CDR2 FQGNSA. The CDR3 consists of 16 residues. V was cut by 4 bases and J by 1 base, with 16 bases left in between. CDR3 in DNA: TGTGCCAGCAGCTCGATAGGCAGGGTGGTTAACTATGGCTACACCTTC. Amino acid sequence: CASSSIGRVVNYGYTF.

This clonotype was counted a few times. The chain carries TRBV11-2 and TRBJ2-1, with a tentative D call TRBD2 (6 bases). V lost 5 bases and J 6 bases, leaving 17 bases between the germline ends. This CDR3 is built from 15 residues. The germline gives CDR1 SGHAT, CDR2 FQNNGV. Here the CDR3 reads CASSQTTGGPNEQFF. The CDR3 DNA follows: TGTGCCAGCAGCCAAACCACTGGAGGGCCCAATGAGCAGTTCTTC.

This clonotype came up a few times. The rearrangement uses TRBV12-3 or TRBV12-4 and TRBJ2-3; D not resolved. The ends were cut back, 7 bases at V and 0 bases at J, with 11 bases in the middle. There are 14 residues in the CDR3. The CDR3 DNA sequence: TGTGCCAGCACCCTGAGTGGGAGCACAGATACGCAGTATTTT. Translating it yields CASTLSGSTDTQYF.

J is TRBJ1-6 and V is TRBV7-2, with TRBD1 matching over 11 bases. CDR3 length: 20 amino acids. Trimming at V came to 4 bases and at J to 0 bases, leaving 11 bases not matched to a gene. Looked up from germline, CDR1 is SGHTA and CDR2 is FQGNSA. CDR3 in amino acids: CASSSTGTGGIGSYNSPLHF. The CDR3 DNA follows: TGTGCCAGCAGCTCAACCGGGACAGGGGGAATCGGCTCCTATAATTCACCCCTCCACTTT.